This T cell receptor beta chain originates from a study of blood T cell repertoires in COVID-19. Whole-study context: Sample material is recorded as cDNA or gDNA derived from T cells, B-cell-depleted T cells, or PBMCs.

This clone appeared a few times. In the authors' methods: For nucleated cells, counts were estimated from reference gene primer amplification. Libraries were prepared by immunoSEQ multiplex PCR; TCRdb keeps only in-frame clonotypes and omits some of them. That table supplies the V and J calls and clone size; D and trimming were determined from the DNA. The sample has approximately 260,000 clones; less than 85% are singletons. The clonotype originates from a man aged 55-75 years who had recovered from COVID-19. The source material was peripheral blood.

CDR3 sequence (DNA): TGCGCCAGCAGCGCTACGGTGGGTGCGGGGCAGCCCCAGCATTTT. Its protein is CASSATVGAGQPQHF. The chain employs TRBV4-1 and TRBJ1-5; D is unclear. Germline loops: CDR1 MGHRA, CDR2 YSYEKL. The CDR3 is 15 amino acids. V was cut by 5 bases and J by 7 bases, with 18 bases left in between.